A single sample is the source of the 21 T cell receptor beta chains below, sequenced in a study of Ad26.COV2.S vaccination and SARS-CoV-2 variants. Treatment reported: some 20 received Ad26.COV2.S at low or high dose, single or two shots; a few received placebo; per-sample allocation not given. Collection of samples fell on day 63 after the first vaccine or placebo injection. Clones were sequenced by immunoSEQ multiplex PCR, and TCRdb holds only the in-frame ones, with some missing. The sample lists approximately 410,000 clones, 88% seen once, with around 3.6% in the top ten. The specimen comprised peripheral blood, sampled in a trial of Ad26.COV2.S vaccine versus placebo. Receptors originate from a person aged 18 to 59 who received the Ad26.COV2.S COVID-19 vaccine or a placebo.

The table lists this clone with a few counts. The V call is TRBV5-4, the J call TRBJ1-3, with 7 bases matching TRBD1. Germline V gene data show CDR1 as SGHNT and CDR2 as YYREEE (reference sequence). This CDR3 spans 17 amino acids. After removal of 4 bases from V and 0 bases from J, the junction contained 10 bases not matched to a gene. The chain's CDR3 is CASSPWTGARSGNTIYF. The CDR3 DNA is TGTGCCAGCAGCCCCTGGACAGGCGCGCGCTCTGGAAACACCATATATTTT. Supplemented by reference TRBV5-4 and TRBJ1-3, the full variable domain reads ETGVTQSPTHLIKTRGQQVTLRCSSQSGHNTVSWYQQALGQGPQFIFQYYREEENGRGNFPPRFSGLQFPNYSSELNVNALELDDSALYLCASSPWTGARSGNTIYFGEGSWLTVV.

This chain connects TRBV28 to TRBJ2-7; D unclear. The V and J ends lost 2 bases and 3 bases respectively, with 5 bases between them. From germline, CDR1 is MDHEN and CDR2 SYDVKM. The CDR3 is 12 residues long. This CDR3 is CASSLPNYEQYF. CDR3 coding DNA: TGTGCCAGCAGTTTACCCAACTACGAGCAGTACTTC.

Details on this clone: One end of the junction is discordant with germline, which a read error may explain. V usage is TRBV7-9 and J usage is TRBJ1-2; tentative D call: TRBD1 (5 bases). Germline loops: CDR1 SEHNR, CDR2 FQNEAQ (reference sequence). The CDR3 is made up of 13 amino acids. CDR3: CASSLVTDLGYAF. CDR3 nucleotide sequence: TGTGCCAGCAGCTTAGTGACAGATCTAGGCTACGCCTTC.

Only one count was recorded for this clone. The chain recombines TRBV2 with TRBJ1-2; maybe TRBD1 (6 bases). V lost 2 bases and J lost 6, with 13 bases in between. There are 14 residues in the CDR3. CDR1 and CDR2 from the germline V gene are SNHLY and FYNNEI. The CDR3 protein is CASSELGQVNGYTF. CDR3 nucleotides: TGTGCCAGCAGTGAATTGGGACAAGTCAATGGCTACACCTTC.

J is TRBJ2-3 and V is TRBV23-1; the D is unclear. TRBV23-1 is an open reading frame, and its role is uncertain. Trimming removed 0 bases from V and 0 bases from J, with 16 bases in between. The CDR3 covers 18 residues. In DNA form, the CDR3 reads TGCGCCAGCAGTCAATCATTTTGTCGTGTGAGTAGCACAGATACGCAGTATTTT. Its translation is CASSQSFCRVSSTDTQYF.

V usage is TRBV3-1 (or the pseudogene TRBV3-2) and J usage is TRBJ1-5, with D hard to call. The CDR3 totals 14 residues. V gave up 4 bases and J gave up 9 bases, with 16 bases separating them. Germline V lookup: CDR1 LGHDT, CDR2 YNNKEL (reference sequence). This chain's CDR3 is CASSPKTVGWPQHF. CDR3 DNA sequence: TGTGCCAGCAGCCCGAAGACGGTGGGATGGCCCCAGCATTTT.

This CDR3 reads CASSLGPQPQHF. The CDR3 nucleotides are TGTGCCAGCAGTTTAGGGCCTCAGCCCCAGCATTTT. The chain combines TRBV28 with TRBJ1-5; D remains unclear. V was pared by 2 bases and J by 6 bases, with 5 bases between. Germline V gene sequence: CDR1 MDHEN, CDR2 SYDVKM. The CDR3 is 12 amino acids. Full variable domain (missing parts from reference TRBV28 and TRBJ1-5): DVKVTQSSRYLVKRTGEKVFLECVQDMDHENMFWYRQDPGLGLRLIYFSYDVKMKEKGDIPEGYSVSREKKERFSLILESASTNQTSMYLCASSLGPQPQHFGDGTRLSIL.

The J gene is TRBJ2-3, the V gene TRBV9; D gene uncertain. The V gene's germline CDR1 is SGDLS and CDR2 YYNGEE. CDR3 length: 13 amino acids. V was shortened by 1 base and J by 4 bases, with 7 bases between the two germline ends. The DNA for the CDR3 is TGTGCCAGCAGCGTATTTGGGCCAGATACGCAGTATTTT. Protein product: CASSVFGPDTQYF.

The gene calls are TRBV6-5 and TRBJ2-7; D not resolved. Trimming took off 0 bases at V and 4 bases at J, with 7 bases between the two ends. This CDR3 spans 13 amino acids. In germline, CDR1 is MNHEY, CDR2 SVGAGI. The CDR3 loop reads CASSYSGPYEQYF. In nucleotides, the CDR3 is TGTGCCAGCAGTTACTCCGGTCCTTACGAGCAGTACTTC.

This chain uses TRBV7-9 with TRBJ2-3; the D gene is possibly TRBD2 (7 bases). Per the germline V gene, CDR1 is SEHNR and CDR2 is FQNEAQ (reference sequence). Trimming took 4 bases from V and 0 from J, leaving 11 bases between them. The CDR3 length is 15 residues. CDR3 in DNA: TGTGCCAGCAGCTCCCGGGGGGCTAGCACAGATACGCAGTATTTT. This encodes CASSSRGASTDTQYF.

The V and J genes are TRBV10-2 and TRBJ1-2, with a possible D match to TRBD1 (5 bases). Deletions cut 2 bases from V and 4 bases from J, with 8 bases between. The CDR3 spans 13 residues. Germline V lookup: CDR1 WSHSY, CDR2 SAAADI. The CDR3 DNA reads as TGCGCCAGCAGTGAGCGGGGGACCTATGGCTACACCTTC. It specifies CASSERGTYGYTF.

This chain's CDR3 is CASSPGGYEKLFF. The CDR3 bases are TGTGCCAGCAGCCCAGGCGGGTATGAAAAACTGTTTTTT. This chain uses TRBV7-6 with TRBJ1-4, with D unresolved. Between the trimmed V and J ends, which lost 5 bases and 6 bases, there was a span of 10 bases. Germline V gene sequence: CDR1 SGHVS, CDR2 FNYEAQ. The CDR3 spans 13 residues.

J is TRBJ2-1 and V is TRBV6-6, with 12 positions matching TRBD2. Germline CDR1 and CDR2: MNHNY and SVGAGI (reference sequence). Trimming cost V 0 bases and J 9 bases; bases outside gene matches: 3. This CDR3 is built from 15 residues. The CDR3: CASSYSASGGAEQFF. The CDR3 region has the DNA TGTGCCAGCAGTTACTCGGCTAGCGGGGGGGCTGAGCAGTTCTTC.

The chain recombines TRBV19 with TRBJ1-1; the match to TRBD1 covers 7 bases. The CDR3 totals 15 residues. CDR1 and CDR2 (germline): LNHDA, SQIVND (reference sequence). Trimming removed 5 bases from V and 0 bases from J; junction bases left unmatched: 6. The CDR3 is CASSLQGNLNTEAFF. The CDR3 nucleotides are TGTGCCAGTAGTTTACAGGGGAACCTGAACACTGAAGCTTTCTTT.

J is TRBJ1-2 and V is TRBV6-5, with D possibly matching TRBD1 (6 bases). Germline values: CDR1 MNHEY, CDR2 SVGAGI. Trimming removed 6 bases from V and 4 bases from J, with 18 bases in between. The CDR3 is 15 amino acids. The chain's CDR3 is CASSPPGGQGYGYTF. As DNA, the CDR3 is TGTGCCAGCAGCCCCCCGGGGGGCCAGGGCTATGGCTACACCTTC.

This clone was counted a single time. CDR3 DNA sequence: TGTGCCAGCAGCTTTCCCGGACAACAGGAAAAACTGTTTTTT. This encodes CASSFPGQQEKLFF. V is TRBV7-9 and J is TRBJ1-4, with a possible D match to TRBD1 (5 bases). Germline V gives CDR1 SEHNR, CDR2 FQNEAQ (reference sequence). The CDR3 runs 14 residues. The V end was cut by 3 bases, the J end by 8 bases, with 13 bases between. Combining the CDR3 with reference TRBV7-9 and TRBJ1-4 gives the whole variable domain DTGVSQNPRHKITKRGQNVTFRCDPISEHNRLYWYRQTLGQGPEFLTYFQNEAQLEKSRLLSDRFSAERPKGSFSTLEIQRTEQGDSAMYLCASSFPGQQEKLFFGSGTQLSVL.

The CDR3 coding sequence is TGCGCCAGCAATTCCGGGACTGGGACATACAATGAGCAGTTCTTC. The encoded protein is CASNSGTGTYNEQFF. The chain recombines TRBV5-1 with TRBJ2-1; D possibly uses TRBD1 or TRBD2 (6 bases each). From germline, CDR1 is SGHRS and CDR2 YFSETQ. V dropped 6 bases and J dropped 4 bases, with 17 bases sitting between them. The CDR3 spans 15 residues.

The chain joins TRBV7-2 to TRBJ2-7; D is uncertain. Per the germline V gene, CDR1 is SGHTA and CDR2 is FQGNSA. This CDR3 contains 14 residues. Trimming cost V 1 base and J 3 bases, with 10 bases left between them. DNA of the CDR3: TGTGCCAGCAGCTTAGAATTAGGATTCTACGAGCAGTACTTC. As protein: CASSLELGFYEQYF. The whole variable domain, remainder taken from reference TRBV7-2 and TRBJ2-7, is GAGVSQSPSNKVTEKGKDVELRCDPISGHTALYWYRQSLGQGLEFLIYFQGNSAPDKSGLPSDRFSAERTGGSVSTLTIQRTQQEDSAVYLCASSLELGFYEQYFGPGTRLTVT.

The J gene is TRBJ2-7, the V gene TRBV7-9; tentatively, D is TRBD2 (6 bases). The V end was cut by 1 base, the J end by 3 bases, with 19 bases between. This CDR3 is 17 amino acids long. Germline V gene sequence: CDR1 SEHNR, CDR2 FQNEAQ (reference sequence). CDR3 sequence reads: CASSLGSSLSGFYEQYF. CDR3 DNA sequence: TGTGCCAGCAGCTTAGGGTCCAGCCTTAGCGGATTCTACGAGCAGTACTTC.

The rearrangement links TRBV15 to TRBJ1-4; D uncertain. The V end lost 1 base, the J end lost 8 bases, and 17 bases lay between the germline ends. This CDR3 spans 16 amino acids. Germline assignment: CDR1 LNHNV and CDR2 YYDKDF (reference sequence). DNA for the CDR3: TGTGCCACCAGCAGAGTTTTCCGGGCGAGCCGCGAAAAACTGTTTTTT. This sequence encodes CATSRVFRASREKLFF.

This clone came up once. V and J are TRBV11-2 and TRBJ2-2; perhaps TRBD2 as D (7 bases). Trimming removed 5 bases from V and 4 bases from J, with 20 bases in between. This CDR3 is 17 amino acids long. Germline V lookup: CDR1 SGHAT, CDR2 FQNNGV. This CDR3 reads CASSIYYRVAGTGELFF. As DNA, the CDR3 is TGTGCCAGCAGCATCTACTACAGGGTAGCGGGCACCGGGGAGCTGTTTTTT.